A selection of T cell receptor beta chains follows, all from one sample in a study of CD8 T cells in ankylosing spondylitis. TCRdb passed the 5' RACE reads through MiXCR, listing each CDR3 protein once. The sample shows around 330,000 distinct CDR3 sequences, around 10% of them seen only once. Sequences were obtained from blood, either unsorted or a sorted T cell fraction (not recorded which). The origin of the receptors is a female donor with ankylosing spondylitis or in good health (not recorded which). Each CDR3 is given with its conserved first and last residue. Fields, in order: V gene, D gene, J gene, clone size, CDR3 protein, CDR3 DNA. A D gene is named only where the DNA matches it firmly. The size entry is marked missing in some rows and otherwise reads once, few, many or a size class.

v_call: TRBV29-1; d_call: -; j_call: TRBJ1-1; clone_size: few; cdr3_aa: CSVEGQGVATEAFF; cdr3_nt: TGCAGCGTTGAAGGGCAGGGTGTCGCCACTGAAGCTTTCTTT
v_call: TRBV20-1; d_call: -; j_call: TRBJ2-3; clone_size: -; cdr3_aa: CSARSLGADTDTQYF; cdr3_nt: TGCAGTGCTAGAAGCCTCGGGGCAGACACAGATACGCAGTATTTT
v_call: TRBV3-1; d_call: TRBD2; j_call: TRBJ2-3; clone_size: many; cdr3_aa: CASSPSGGIDTQYF; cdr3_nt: TGTGCCAGCAGCCCTAGCGGGGGTATAGATACGCAGTATTTT
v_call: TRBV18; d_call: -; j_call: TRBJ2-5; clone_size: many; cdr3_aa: CASSPPGQKETQYF; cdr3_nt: TGTGCCAGCTCACCACCAGGACAGAAAGAGACCCAGTACTTC
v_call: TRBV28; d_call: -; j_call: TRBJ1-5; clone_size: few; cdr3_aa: CASSLTDRTNQPQHF; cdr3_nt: TGTGCCAGCAGTTTAACAGACAGAACCAATCAGCCCCAGCATTTT
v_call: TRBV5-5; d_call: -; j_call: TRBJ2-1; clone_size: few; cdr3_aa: CASSLEPFKQFF; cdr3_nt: TGTGCCAGCAGCTTGGAGCCATTCAAGCAGTTCTTC
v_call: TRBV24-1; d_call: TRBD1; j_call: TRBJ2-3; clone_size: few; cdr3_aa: CATSETGTGDTQYF; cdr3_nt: TGTGCCACCAGTGAGACCGGGACAGGAGATACGCAGTATTTT
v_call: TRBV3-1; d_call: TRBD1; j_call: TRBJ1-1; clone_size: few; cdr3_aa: CASSRGQGAGTEAFF; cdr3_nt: TGTGCCAGCAGCCGCGGACAGGGAGCGGGAACTGAAGCTTTCTTT
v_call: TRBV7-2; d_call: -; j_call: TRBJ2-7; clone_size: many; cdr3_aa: CASSLSGAPYEQYF; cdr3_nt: TGTGCCAGCAGCTTATCCGGGGCCCCCTACGAGCAGTACTTC
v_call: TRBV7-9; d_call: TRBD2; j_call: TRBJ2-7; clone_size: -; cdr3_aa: CASSLGLASEQYF; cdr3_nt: TGTGCCAGCAGCTTAGGACTAGCGAGTGAGCAGTACTTC
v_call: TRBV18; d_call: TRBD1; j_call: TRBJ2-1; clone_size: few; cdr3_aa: CASSPDRAGVNEQFF; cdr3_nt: TGTGCCAGCTCACCGGACAGGGCTGGAGTCAATGAGCAGTTCTTC
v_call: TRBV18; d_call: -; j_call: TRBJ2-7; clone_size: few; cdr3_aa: CASSPTTERSYEQYF; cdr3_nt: TGTGCCAGCTCACCCACGACAGAACGCTCCTACGAGCAGTACTTC
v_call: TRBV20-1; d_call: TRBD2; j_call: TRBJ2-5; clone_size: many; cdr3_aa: CSALPGGLAQETQYF; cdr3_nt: TGCAGTGCTCTCCCCGGGGGACTAGCGCAAGAGACCCAGTACTTC
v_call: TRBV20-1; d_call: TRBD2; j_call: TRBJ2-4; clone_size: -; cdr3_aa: CSARSREAGGLFIQYF; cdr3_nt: TGCAGTGCTAGATCCCGGGAAGCGGGAGGGCTGTTCATTCAGTACTTC
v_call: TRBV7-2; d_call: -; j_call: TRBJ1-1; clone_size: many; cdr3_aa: CASRTGVSTEAFF; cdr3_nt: TGTGCCAGCAGAACGGGGGTGAGCACTGAAGCTTTCTTT
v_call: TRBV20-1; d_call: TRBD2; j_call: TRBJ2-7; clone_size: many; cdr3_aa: CSARLAGYEQYF; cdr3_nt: TGCAGTGCTCGCCTAGCGGGCTACGAGCAGTACTTC
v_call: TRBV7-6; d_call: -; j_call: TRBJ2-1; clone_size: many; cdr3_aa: CASSFSVSNEQFF; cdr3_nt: TGTGCCAGCAGCTTTTCTGTATCTAATGAGCAGTTCTTC
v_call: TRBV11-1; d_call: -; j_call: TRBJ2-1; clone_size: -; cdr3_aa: CASSLWGRGRQGNNEQFF; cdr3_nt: TGTGCCAGCAGCTTGTGGGGGAGGGGAAGACAGGGCAACAATGAGCAGTTCTTC
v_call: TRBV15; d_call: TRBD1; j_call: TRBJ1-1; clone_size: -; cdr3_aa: CATSSFGTGGVNTEAFF; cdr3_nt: TGTGCCACCAGCAGTTTTGGGACAGGGGGGGTGAACACTGAAGCTTTCTTT
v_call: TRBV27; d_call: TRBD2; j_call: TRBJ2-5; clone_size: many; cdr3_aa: CASSPGLAGSKETQYF; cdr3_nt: TGTGCCAGCAGTCCGGGACTAGCGGGGTCAAAAGAGACCCAGTACTTC
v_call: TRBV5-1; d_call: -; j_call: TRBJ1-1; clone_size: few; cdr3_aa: CASSLGMGLNTEAFF; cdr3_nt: TGCGCCAGCAGCTTGGGTATGGGACTGAACACTGAAGCTTTCTTT